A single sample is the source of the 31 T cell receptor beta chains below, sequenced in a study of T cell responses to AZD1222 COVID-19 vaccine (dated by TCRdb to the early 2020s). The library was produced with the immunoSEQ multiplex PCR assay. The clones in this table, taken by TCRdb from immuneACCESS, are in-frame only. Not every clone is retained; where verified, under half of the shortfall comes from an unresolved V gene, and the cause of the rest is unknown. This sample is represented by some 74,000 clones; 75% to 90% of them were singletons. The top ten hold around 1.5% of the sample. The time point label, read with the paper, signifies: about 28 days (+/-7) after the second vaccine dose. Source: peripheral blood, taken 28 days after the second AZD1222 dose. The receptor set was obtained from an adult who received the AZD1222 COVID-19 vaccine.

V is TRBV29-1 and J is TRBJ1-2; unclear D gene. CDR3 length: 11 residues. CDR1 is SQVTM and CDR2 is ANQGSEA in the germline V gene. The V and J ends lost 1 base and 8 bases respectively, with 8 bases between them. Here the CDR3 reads CSVEATAGYTF. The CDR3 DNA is TGCAGCGTTGAAGCCACAGCGGGCTACACCTTC.

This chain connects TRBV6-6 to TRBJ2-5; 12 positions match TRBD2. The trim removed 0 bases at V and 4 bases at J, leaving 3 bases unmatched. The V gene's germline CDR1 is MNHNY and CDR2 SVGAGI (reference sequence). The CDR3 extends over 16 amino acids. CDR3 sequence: CASSYSLAGGGETQYF. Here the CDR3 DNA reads TGTGCCAGCAGTTACTCCCTAGCGGGGGGGGGAGAGACCCAGTACTTC.

This chain's CDR3 is CASHTRRDQPQHF. The CDR3 DNA is TGTGCCAGCCATACTCGTCGCGATCAGCCCCAGCATTTT. J is TRBJ1-5 and V is TRBV28; unclear D gene. Trimming took 8 bases from V and 5 from J, leaving 13 bases between them. CDR3 length equals 13 residues. The germline V gene has CDR1 MDHEN and CDR2 SYDVKM.

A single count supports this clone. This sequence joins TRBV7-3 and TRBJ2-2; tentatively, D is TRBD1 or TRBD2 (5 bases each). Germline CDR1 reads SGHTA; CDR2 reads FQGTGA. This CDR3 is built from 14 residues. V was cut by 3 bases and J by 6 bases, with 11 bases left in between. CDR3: CASSLRQGPGELFF. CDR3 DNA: TGTGCCAGCAGCTTGAGGCAGGGACCCGGGGAGCTGTTTTTT.

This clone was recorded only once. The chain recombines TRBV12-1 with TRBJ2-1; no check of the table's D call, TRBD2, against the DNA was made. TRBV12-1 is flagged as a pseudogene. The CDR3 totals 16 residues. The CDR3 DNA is TGTGCCAGCAGCCCGAGGACTAGTAAGCGGTACAATGAGCAGTTCTTC. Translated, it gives CASSPRTSKRYNEQFF.

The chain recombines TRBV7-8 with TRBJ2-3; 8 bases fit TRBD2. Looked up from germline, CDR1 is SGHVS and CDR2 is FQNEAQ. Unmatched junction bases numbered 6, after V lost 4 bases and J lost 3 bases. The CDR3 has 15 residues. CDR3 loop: CASSSPGGGTDTQYF. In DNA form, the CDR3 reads TGTGCCAGCAGCTCTCCCGGGGGGGGTACAGATACGCAGTATTTT.

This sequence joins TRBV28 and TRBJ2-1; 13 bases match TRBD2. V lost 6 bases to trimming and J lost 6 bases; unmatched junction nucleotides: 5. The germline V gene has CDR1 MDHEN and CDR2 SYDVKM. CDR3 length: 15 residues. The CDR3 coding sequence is TGTGCCAGCAGCTCACTAGCGGGGGGGGTCAATGAGCAGTTCTTC. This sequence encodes CASSSLAGGVNEQFF.

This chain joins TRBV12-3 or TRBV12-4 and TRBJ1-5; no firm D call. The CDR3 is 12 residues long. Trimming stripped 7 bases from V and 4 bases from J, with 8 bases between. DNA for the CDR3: TGTGCCAGCAAACGGAGAAATCAGCCCCAGCATTTT. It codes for CASKRRNQPQHF.

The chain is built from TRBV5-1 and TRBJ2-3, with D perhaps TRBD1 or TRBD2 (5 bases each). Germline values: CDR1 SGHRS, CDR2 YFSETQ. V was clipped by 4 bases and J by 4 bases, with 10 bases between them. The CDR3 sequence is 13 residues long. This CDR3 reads CASSLGTPDTQYF. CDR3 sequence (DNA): TGCGCCAGCAGCCTCGGGACCCCAGATACGCAGTATTTT. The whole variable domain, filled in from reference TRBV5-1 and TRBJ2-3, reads KAGVTQTPRYLIKTRGQQVTLSCSPISGHRSVSWYQQTPGQGLQFLFEYFSETQRNKGNFPGRFSGRQFSNSRSEMNVSTLELGDSALYLCASSLGTPDTQYFGPGTRLTVL.

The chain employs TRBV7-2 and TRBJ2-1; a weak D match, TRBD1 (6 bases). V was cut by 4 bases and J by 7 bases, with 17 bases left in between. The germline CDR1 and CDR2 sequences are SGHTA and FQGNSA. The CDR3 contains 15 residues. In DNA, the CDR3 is TGTGCCAGCAGCTCCGGACAGCTCCGGGGAAATGAGCAGTTCTTC. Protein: CASSSGQLRGNEQFF.

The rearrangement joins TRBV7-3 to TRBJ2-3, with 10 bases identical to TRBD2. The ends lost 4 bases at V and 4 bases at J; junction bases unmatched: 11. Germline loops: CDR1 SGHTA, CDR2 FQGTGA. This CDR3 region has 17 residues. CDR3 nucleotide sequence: TGTGCCAGCAGCTCCCCAGCAGCGGGGGGGCGAGCAGATACGCAGTATTTT. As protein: CASSSPAAGGRADTQYF.

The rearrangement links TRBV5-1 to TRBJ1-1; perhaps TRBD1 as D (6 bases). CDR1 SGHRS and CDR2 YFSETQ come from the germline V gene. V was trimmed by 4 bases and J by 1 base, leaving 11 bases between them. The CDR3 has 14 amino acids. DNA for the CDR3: TGCGCCAGCAGCAGCGGGACACCGAACACTGAAGCTTTCTTT. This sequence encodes CASSSGTPNTEAFF.

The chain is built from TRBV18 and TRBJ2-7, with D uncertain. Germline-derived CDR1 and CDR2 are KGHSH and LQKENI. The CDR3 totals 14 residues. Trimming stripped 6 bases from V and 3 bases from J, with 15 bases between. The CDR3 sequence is CASSLGGYLYEQYF. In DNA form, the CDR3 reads TGTGCCAGCTCCCTGGGCGGTTATCTCTACGAGCAGTACTTC.

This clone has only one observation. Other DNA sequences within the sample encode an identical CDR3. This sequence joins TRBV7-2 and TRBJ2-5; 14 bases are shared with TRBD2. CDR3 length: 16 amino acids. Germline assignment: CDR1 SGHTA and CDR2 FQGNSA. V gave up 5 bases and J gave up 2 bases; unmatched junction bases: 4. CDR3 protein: CASSPGLAGGQETQYF. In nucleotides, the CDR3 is TGTGCCAGCAGCCCCGGACTAGCGGGGGGACAAGAGACCCAGTACTTC.

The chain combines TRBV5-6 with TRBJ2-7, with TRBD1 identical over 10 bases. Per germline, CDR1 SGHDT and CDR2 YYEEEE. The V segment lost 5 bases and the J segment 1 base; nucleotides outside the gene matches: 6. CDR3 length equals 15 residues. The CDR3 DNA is TGTGCCAGCAGGACAGGGGGCCGAGGGTCCTACGAGCAGTACTTC. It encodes CASRTGGRGSYEQYF.

In DNA form, the CDR3 reads TGTGCCAGCAGCGTGGGGTGGGGCACAGATACGCAGTATTTT. Encoded protein: CASSVGWGTDTQYF. This chain joins TRBV9 and TRBJ2-3, with unresolved D. Germline-derived CDR1 and CDR2 are SGDLS and YYNGEE. The CDR3 extends over 14 amino acids. The V gene lost 2 bases and the J gene lost 1 base, with 8 bases spanning the gap.

The CDR3 loop reads CASSLFHEKLFF. The CDR3 nucleotides are TGTGCCAGCAGTTTATTTCATGAAAAACTGTTTTTT. The chain couples TRBV28 to TRBJ1-4; D unresolved. CDR3 size: 12 residues. The germline CDR1 and CDR2 sequences are MDHEN and SYDVKM. The germline V and J ends were trimmed by 1 base and 6 bases, with 3 bases remaining between them.

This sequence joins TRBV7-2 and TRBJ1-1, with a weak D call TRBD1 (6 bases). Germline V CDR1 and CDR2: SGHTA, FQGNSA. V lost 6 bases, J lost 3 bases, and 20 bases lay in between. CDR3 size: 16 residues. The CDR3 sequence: CASRLTIDRSYTEAFF. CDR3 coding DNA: TGTGCCAGCAGACTCACCATCGACAGGAGCTACACTGAAGCTTTCTTT. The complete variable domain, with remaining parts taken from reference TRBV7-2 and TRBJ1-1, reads GAGVSQSPSNKVTEKGKDVELRCDPISGHTALYWYRQSLGQGLEFLIYFQGNSAPDKSGLPSDRFSAERTGGSVSTLTIQRTQQEDSAVYLCASRLTIDRSYTEAFFGQGTRLTVV.

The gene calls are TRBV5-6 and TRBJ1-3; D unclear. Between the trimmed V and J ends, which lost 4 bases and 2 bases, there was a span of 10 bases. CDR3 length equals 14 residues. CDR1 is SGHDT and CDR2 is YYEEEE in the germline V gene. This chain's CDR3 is CASSLPRAGNTIYF. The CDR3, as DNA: TGTGCCAGCAGCCTACCACGAGCTGGAAACACCATATATTTT.

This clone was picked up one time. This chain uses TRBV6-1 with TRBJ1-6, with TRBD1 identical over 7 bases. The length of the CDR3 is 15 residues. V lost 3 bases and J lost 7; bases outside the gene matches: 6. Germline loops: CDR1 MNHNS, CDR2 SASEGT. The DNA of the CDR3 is TGTGCCAGCAGTGACGAGGGGGCCGTAAATTCACCCCTCCACTTT. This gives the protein CASSDEGAVNSPLHF.

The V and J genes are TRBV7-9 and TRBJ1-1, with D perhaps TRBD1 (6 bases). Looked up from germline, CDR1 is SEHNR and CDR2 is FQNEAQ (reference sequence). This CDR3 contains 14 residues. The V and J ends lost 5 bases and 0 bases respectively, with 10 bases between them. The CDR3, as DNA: TGTGCCAGCAGCGCATGGACAGTGAACACTGAAGCTTTCTTT. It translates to CASSAWTVNTEAFF.

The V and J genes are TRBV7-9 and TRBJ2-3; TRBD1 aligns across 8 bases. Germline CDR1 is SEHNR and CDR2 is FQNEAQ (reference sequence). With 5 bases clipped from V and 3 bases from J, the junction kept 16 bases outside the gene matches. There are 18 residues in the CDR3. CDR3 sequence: CASSPPPGGRIFTDTQYF. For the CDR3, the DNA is TGTGCCAGCAGCCCACCCCCAGGGGGCCGCATTTTTACAGATACGCAGTATTTT. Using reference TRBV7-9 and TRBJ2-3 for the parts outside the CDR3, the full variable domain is DTGVSQNPRHKITKRGQNVTFRCDPISEHNRLYWYRQTLGQGPEFLTYFQNEAQLEKSRLLSDRFSAERPKGSFSTLEIQRTEQGDSAMYLCASSPPPGGRIFTDTQYFGPGTRLTVL.

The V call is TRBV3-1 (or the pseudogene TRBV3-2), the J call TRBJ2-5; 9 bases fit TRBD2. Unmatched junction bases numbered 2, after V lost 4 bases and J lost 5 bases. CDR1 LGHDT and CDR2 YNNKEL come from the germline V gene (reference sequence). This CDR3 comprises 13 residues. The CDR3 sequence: CASSRGLAETQYF. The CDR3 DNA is TGTGCCAGCAGCCGCGGACTAGCGGAGACCCAGTACTTC.

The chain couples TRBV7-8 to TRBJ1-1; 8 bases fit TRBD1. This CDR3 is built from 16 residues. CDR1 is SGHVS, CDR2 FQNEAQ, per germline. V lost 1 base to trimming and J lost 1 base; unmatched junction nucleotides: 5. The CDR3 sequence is CASSLVPGTGNTEAFF. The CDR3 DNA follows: TGTGCCAGCAGCTTAGTCCCCGGGACAGGGAACACTGAAGCTTTCTTT.

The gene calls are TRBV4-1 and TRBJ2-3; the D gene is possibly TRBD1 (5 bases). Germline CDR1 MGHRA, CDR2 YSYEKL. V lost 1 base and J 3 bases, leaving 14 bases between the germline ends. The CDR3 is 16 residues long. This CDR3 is CASSQARGRVTDTQYF. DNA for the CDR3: TGCGCCAGCAGCCAAGCCCGCGGCAGGGTAACAGATACGCAGTATTTT.

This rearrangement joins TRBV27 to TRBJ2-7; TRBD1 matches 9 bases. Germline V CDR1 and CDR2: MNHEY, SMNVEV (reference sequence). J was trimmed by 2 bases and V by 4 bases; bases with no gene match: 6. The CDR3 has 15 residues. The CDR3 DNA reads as TGTGCCAGCAGTTCTCCGGGACAGGGAGCCTACGAGCAGTACTTC. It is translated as CASSSPGQGAYEQYF.

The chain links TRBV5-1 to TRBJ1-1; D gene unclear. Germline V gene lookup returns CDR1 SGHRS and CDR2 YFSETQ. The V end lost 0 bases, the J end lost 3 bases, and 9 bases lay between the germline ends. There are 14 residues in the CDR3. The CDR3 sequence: CASSLERDDTEAFF. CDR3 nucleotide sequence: TGCGCCAGCAGCTTGGAAAGGGATGACACTGAAGCTTTCTTT.

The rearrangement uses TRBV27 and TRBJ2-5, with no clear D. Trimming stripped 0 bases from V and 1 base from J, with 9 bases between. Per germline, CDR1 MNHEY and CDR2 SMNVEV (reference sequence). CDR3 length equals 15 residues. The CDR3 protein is CASSLSGYFQETQYF. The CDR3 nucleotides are TGTGCCAGCAGTTTATCCGGATACTTCCAAGAGACCCAGTACTTC.

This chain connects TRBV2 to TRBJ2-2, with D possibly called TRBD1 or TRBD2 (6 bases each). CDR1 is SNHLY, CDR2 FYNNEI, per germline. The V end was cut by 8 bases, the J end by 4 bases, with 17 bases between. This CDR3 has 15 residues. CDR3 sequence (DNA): TGTGCCAGCCGAAGGGGGGATCGGGGCACCGGGGAGCTGTTTTTT. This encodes CASRRGDRGTGELFF.

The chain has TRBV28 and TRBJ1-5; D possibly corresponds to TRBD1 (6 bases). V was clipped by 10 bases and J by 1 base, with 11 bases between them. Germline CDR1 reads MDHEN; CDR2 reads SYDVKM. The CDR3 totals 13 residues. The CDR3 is CATRTESNQPQHF. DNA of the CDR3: TGTGCCACTCGGACAGAAAGCAATCAGCCCCAGCATTTT.

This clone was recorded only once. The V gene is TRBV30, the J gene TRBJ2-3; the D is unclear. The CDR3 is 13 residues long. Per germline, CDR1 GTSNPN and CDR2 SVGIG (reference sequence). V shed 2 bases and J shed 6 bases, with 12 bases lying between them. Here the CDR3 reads CAWSSERIDTQYF. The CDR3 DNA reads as TGTGCCTGGAGTTCTGAGCGTATCGATACGCAGTATTTT.